This T cell receptor beta chain came from a study of T cells in Graves' hyperthyroidism and ophthalmopathy. Regarding the study as a whole: The model forecast ophthalmopathy, anticipating it by a median about 7 months before onset.

Ten or more counts support this clonotype. What it binds is not known. TCR beta CDR3 region amplification was performed from RNA transcripts. Researchers ran a first-round RT-PCR on the TCR CDR3 using the HTBI primer set. TCRdb analysed the multiplex PCR reads with MiXCR anew, one entry per CDR3 protein. The sample contains roughly 300,000 distinct CDR3 sequences, around 25% of which appear only once. The PBMCs studied were ones that came from 10 ml fresh peripheral blood. The receptor's source is a man aged 35 to 55 with Graves' hyperthyroidism that later progressed to Graves' ophthalmopathy. The sequencing input was blood.

CDR3 coding DNA: TGTGCCACCAGTGATTTATGGGGGACCGGGGAGCTGTTTTTT. Translating it yields CATSDLWGTGELFF. The genes are TRBV24-1 and TRBJ2-2; D is perhaps TRBD1 or TRBD2 (5 bases each). This CDR3 spans 14 amino acids. Germline CDR1 is KGHDR and CDR2 is SFDVKD. Trimming cost V 1 base and J 5 bases, with 7 bases left between them.